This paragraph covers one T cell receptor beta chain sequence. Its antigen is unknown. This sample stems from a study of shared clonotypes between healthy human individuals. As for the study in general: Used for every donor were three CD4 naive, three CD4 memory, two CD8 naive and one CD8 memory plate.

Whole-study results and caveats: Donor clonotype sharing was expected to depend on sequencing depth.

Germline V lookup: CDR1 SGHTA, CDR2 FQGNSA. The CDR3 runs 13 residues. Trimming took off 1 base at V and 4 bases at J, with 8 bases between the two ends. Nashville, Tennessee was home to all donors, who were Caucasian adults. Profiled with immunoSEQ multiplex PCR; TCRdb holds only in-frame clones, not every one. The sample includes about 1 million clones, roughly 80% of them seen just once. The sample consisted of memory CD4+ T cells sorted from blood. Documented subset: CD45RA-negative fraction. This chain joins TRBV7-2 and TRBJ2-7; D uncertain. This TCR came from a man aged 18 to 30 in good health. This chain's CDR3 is CASSLVTKYEQYF. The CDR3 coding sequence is TGTGCCAGCAGCTTAGTCACAAAGTACGAGCAGTACTTC.